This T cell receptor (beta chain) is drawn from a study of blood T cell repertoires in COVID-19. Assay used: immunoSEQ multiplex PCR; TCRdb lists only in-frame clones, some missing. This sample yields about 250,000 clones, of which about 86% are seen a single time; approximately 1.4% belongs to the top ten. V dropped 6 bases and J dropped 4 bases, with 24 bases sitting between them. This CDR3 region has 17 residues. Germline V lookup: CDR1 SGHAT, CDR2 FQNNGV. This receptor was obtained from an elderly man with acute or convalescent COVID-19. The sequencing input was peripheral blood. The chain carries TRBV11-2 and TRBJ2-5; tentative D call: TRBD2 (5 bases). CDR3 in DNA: TGTGCCAGCAGTCATGAGGGATATTATCGGTGGGTAGAGACCCAGTACTTC. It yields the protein CASSHEGYYRWVETQYF.